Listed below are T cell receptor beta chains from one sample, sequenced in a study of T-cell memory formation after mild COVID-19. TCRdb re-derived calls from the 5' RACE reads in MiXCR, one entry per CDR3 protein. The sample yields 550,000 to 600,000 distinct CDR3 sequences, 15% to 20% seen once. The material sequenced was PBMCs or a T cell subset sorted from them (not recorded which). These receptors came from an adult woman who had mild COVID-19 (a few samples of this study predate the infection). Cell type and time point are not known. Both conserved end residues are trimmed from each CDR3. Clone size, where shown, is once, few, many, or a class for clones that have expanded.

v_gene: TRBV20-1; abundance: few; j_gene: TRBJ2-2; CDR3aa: SAREGTGLNTGELF
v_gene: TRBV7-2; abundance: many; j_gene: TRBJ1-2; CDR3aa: ASSLAGGPGYGYT
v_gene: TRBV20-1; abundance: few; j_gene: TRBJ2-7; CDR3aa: SARALGQVHEQY
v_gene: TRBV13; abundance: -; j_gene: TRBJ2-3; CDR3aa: ASSFPSRASTDTQY
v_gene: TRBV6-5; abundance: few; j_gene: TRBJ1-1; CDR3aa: ASSYERVGIYTEAF
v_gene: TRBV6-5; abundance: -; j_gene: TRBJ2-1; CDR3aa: ASSYGGTGYHNEQF
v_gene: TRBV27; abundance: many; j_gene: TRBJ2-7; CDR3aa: ASSPREGSEQY
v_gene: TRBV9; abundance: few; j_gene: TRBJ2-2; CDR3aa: ASSAGGGGYTGELF
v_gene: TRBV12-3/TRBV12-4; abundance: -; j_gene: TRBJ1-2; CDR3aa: ASSPRARNGYT
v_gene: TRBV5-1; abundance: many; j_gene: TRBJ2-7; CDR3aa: ASSLRAGDTYEQY
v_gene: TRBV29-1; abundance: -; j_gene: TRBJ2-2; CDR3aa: SVQGWRGLGSGELF
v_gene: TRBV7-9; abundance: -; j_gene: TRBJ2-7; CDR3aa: ASSPAGQGTYEQY
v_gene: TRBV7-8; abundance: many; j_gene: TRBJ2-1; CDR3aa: ASSSSGGTYNEQF
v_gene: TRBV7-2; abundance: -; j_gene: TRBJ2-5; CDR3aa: ASSVTWGSVSGETQY
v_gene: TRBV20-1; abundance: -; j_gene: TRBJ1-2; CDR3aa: SAFYQYTDGYT
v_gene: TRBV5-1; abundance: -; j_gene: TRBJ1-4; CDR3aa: ASTASGPGMEKLF
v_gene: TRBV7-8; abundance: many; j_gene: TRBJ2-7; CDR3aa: ASSLGQGTSYEQY
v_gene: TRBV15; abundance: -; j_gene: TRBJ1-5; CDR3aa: ATSRDRWTGNQPQH
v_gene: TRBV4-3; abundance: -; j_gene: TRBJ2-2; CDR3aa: ASSRESAHTGELF
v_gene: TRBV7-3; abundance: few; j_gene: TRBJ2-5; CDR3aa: ASSPSLGGQETQY
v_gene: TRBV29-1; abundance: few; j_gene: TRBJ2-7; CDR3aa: SVADWSEQY
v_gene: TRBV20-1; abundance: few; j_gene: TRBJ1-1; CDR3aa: SARDPGQGAEAF
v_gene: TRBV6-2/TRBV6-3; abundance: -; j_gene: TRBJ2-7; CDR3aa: ASSDPQGYEQY
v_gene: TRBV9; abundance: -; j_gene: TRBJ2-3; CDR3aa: ASSVSVGGPSDTQY
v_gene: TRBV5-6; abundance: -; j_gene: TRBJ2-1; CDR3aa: ASRVTPSYNEQF
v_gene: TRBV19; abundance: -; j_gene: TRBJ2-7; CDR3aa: ASSNPTASYEQY